Described below is a single TCR beta chain sequence and its context. This sample was taken from a study of blood T cell repertoires in COVID-19. Study information: Donors in the United States, Italy and Spain gave samples during acute or convalescent COVID-19.

Source study methods: Nucleated cell counts were estimated from reference gene primer amplification. Method: immunoSEQ multiplex PCR; TCRdb's copy keeps in-frame clones and lacks some. V, J and clone size are those of that table, while D and trimming were read from the DNA. In the table there are roughly 100,000 clones, 65% to 80% of which are singletons. The junction had 5 bases not matched to a gene; V was cut back by 4 bases and J by 4 bases. The CDR3 runs to 16 residues. Germline CDR1 MNHEY, CDR2 SMNVEV (reference sequence). The genes are TRBV27 and TRBJ2-3; TRBD2 aligns across 13 bases. The sample taken for sequencing was peripheral blood. The source is a woman aged 65 to 85 with acute or convalescent COVID-19. In nucleotides, the CDR3 is TGTGCCAGCAGTTCTAGACTAGCGGGGGGTGCAGATACGCAGTATTTT. It encodes CASSSRLAGGADTQYF.